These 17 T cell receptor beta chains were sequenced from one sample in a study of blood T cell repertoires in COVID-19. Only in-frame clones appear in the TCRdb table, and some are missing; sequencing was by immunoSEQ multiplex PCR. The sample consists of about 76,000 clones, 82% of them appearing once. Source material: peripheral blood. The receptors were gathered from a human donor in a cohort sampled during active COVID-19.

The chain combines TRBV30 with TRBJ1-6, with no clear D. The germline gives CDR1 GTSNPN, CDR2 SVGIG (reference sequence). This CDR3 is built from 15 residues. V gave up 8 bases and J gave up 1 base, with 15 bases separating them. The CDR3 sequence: CAEAPSGSYNSPLHF. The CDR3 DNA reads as TGTGCCGAGGCACCCTCTGGGTCCTATAATTCACCCCTCCACTTT.

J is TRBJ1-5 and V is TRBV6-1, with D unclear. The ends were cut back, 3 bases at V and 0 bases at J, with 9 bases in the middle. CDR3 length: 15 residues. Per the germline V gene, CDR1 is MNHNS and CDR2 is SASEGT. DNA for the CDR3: TGTGCCAGCAGTGATCGAGAGGGTAGCAATCAGCCCCAGCATTTT. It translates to CASSDREGSNQPQHF.

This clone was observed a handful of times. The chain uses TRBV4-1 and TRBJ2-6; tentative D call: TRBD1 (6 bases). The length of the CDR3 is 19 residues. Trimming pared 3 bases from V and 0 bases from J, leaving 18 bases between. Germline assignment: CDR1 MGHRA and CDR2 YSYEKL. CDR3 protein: CASSHLPGHLSSGANVLTF. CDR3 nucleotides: TGCGCCAGCAGCCACCTACCGGGACATCTGAGCTCTGGGGCCAACGTCCTGACTTTC.

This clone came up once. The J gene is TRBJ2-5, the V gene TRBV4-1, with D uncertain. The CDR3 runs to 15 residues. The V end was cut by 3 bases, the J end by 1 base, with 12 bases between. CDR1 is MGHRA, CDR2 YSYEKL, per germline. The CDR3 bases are TGCGCCAGCAGCCAGCTACCCCCACCCCAAGAGACCCAGTACTTC. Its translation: CASSQLPPPQETQYF.

The CDR3 protein is CAWSVEDRTLSNTIYF. The CDR3 DNA sequence: TGTGCCTGGAGTGTAGAGGATCGGACTCTCTCAAACACCATATATTTT. V is TRBV30 and J is TRBJ1-3; D call uncertain. The germline V gene encodes CDR1 GTSNPN and CDR2 SVGIG (reference sequence). The CDR3 spans 16 residues. V was shortened by 0 bases and J by 6 bases, with 18 bases between the two germline ends. The whole variable domain, remainder taken from reference TRBV30 and TRBJ1-3, is SQTIHQWPATLVQPVGSPLSLECTVEGTSNPNLYWYRQAAGRGLQLLFYSVGIGQISSEVPQNLSASRPQDRQFILSSKKLLLSDSGFYLCAWSVEDRTLSNTIYFGEGSWLTVV.

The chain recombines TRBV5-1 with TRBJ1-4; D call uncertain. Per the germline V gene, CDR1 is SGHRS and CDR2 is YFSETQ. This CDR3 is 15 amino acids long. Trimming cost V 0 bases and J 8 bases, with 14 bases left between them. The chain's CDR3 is CASSLVVGVNEKLFF. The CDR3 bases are TGCGCCAGCAGCTTGGTAGTCGGGGTTAACGAAAAACTGTTTTTT.

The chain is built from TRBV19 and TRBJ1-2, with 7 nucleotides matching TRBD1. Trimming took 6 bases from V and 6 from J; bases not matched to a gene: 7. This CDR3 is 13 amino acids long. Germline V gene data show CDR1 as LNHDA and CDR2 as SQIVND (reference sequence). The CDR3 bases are TGTGCCAGTAGGCAGGAGGGGGCGCATGGCTACACCTTC. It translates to CASRQEGAHGYTF.

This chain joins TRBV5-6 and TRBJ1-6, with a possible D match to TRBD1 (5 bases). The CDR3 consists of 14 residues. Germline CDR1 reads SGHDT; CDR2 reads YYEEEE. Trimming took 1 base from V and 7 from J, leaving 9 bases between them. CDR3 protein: CASSLNRGNSPLHF. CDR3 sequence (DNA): TGTGCCAGCAGCTTGAATAGGGGCAATTCACCCCTCCACTTT.

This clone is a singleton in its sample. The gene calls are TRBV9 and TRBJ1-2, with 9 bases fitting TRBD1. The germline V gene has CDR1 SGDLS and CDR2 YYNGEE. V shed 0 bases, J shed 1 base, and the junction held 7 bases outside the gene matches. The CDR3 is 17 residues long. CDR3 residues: CASSVERTGDVNYGYTF. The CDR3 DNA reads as TGTGCCAGCAGCGTAGAGAGGACAGGGGACGTTAACTATGGCTACACCTTC.

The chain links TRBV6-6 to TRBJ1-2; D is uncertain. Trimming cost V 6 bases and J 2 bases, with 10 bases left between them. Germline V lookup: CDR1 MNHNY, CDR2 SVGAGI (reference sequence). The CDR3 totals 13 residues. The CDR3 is CASSLTRNYGYTF. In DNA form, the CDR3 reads TGTGCCAGCAGCCTCACAAGAAACTATGGCTACACCTTC.

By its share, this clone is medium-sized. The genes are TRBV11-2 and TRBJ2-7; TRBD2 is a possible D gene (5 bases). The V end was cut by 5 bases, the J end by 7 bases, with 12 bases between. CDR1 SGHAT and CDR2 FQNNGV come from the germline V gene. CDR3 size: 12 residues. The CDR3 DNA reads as TGTGCCAGCAGCCCCATTTGGACTGAGCAGTACTTC. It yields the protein CASSPIWTEQYF.

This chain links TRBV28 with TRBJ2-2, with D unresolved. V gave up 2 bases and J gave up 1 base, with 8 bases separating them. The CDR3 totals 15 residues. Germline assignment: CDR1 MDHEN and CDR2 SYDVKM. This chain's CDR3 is CASSLGQENTGELFF. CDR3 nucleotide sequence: TGTGCCAGCAGTTTAGGGCAGGAGAACACCGGGGAGCTGTTTTTT.

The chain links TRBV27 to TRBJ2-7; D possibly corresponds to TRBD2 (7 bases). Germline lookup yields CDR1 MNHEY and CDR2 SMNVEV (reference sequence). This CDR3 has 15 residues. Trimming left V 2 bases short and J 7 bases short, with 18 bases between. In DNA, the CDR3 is TGTGCCAGCAGTTTAGGCGGGGGCCTCCTATTTGAGCAGTACTTC. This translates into CASSLGGGLLFEQYF.

The CDR3 DNA reads as TGCGCCAGCAGTGAGTCCGGGCTAACAGGGGTCACCGGGGAGCTGTTTTTT. Translating gives CASSESGLTGVTGELFF. The gene calls are TRBV10-1 and TRBJ2-2, with 7 bases identical to TRBD1. J was trimmed by 4 bases and V by 0 bases; bases with no gene match: 8. The CDR3 is made up of 17 amino acids. Germline V gene sequence: CDR1 WNHNN, CDR2 SYGVQD (reference sequence).

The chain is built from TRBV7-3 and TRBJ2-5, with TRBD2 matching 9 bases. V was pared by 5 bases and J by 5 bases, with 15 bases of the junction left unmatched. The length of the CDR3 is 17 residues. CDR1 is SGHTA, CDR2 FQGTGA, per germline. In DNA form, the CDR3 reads TGTGCCAGCAGCACCTATAGCGGGGGCCCGAGAGGGGAGACCCAGTACTTC. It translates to CASSTYSGGPRGETQYF.

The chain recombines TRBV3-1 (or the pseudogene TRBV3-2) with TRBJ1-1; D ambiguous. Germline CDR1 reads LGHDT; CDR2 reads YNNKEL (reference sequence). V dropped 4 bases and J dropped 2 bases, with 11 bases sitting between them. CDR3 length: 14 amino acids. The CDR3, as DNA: TGTGCCAGCAGCCCCCGATGGGCCAACACTGAAGCTTTCTTT. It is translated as CASSPRWANTEAFF.

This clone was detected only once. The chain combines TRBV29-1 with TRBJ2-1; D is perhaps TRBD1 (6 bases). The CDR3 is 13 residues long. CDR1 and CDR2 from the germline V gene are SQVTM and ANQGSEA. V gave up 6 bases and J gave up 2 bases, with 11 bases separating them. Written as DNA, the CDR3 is TGCAGCGTATACAGGGTCACCTACAATGAGCAGTTCTTC. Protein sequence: CSVYRVTYNEQFF.